A single TCR beta chain is shown here with its context. Its antigen remains unknown. Sequencing was performed with immunoSEQ multiplex PCR; in TCRdb, only in-frame clones are kept and a portion is missing. The sample records tens of thousands of clones, around 94% being singletons. The data are from a study of human versus mouse CDR3 diversity and MHC coevolution. As for the study in general: Each sample yielded about 0.6 x 10^7 to 1.6 x 10^7 valid reads. Points from the study as a whole: Most of the three human donors had the lowest clonal inequality. Compared with mice, human CDR3s carried more deletions and insertions on average.

Naive CD4 T cells, CD45RO-negative and CD62L-positive, were flow-sorted from PBMCs. This clonotype was obtained from a person between 55 and 69 years old in good health. Sequenced material: naive CD4+ T cells from blood. Subset specified: CD45RO-negative CD62L-positive naive CD4 T cells.

CDR3 in DNA: TGTGCCAGCAGCTCGGAGGCCCTTTCTCTCCCCGTCCTGACTTTC. As protein: CASSSEALSLPVLTF. The chain is built from TRBV5-4 and TRBJ2-6; perhaps TRBD2 as D (5 bases). Germline CDR1 SGHNT, CDR2 YYREEE (reference sequence). Deletions cut 3 bases from V and 12 bases from J, with 19 bases between. The CDR3 totals 15 residues.